A single sample gave rise to the 13 T cell receptor beta chains below, sequenced in a study of T cells after yellow fever vaccination. MiXCR, run by TCRdb on the 5' RACE reads, gives a single entry per CDR3 protein. The table shows about 220,000 distinct CDR3 sequences, with roughly 3% occurring only once. Sequenced material: CD4+ T cells sorted from PBMCs, taken 10 days after the yellow fever booster vaccination. The receptors shown here come from a man aged 18 to 35 who received the YFV17D yellow fever vaccine.

This clonotype was recorded at least ten times. This sequence joins TRBV10-3 and TRBJ1-2; possible D gene TRBD1, 6 bases. The germline V and J ends were trimmed by 0 bases and 4 bases, with 12 bases remaining between them. The CDR3 length is 15 residues. Germline assignment: CDR1 ENHRY and CDR2 SYGVKD. The CDR3 DNA reads TGTGCCATCAGTGAGTCCGGGGGCGCGGGCTATGGCTACACCTTC. Translated: CAISESGGAGYGYTF.

This clonotype was detected only a few times. The chain couples TRBV7-9 to TRBJ1-2; tentatively, D is TRBD1 (5 bases). CDR3 length: 15 amino acids. Looked up from germline, CDR1 is SEHNR and CDR2 is FQNEAQ (reference sequence). The V and J ends lost 5 bases and 4 bases respectively, with 17 bases between them. The CDR3 is CASSPGRGSSYGYTF. Here the CDR3 DNA reads TGTGCCAGCAGCCCTGGGCGGGGGTCCAGCTATGGCTACACCTTC.

The V and J genes are TRBV19 and TRBJ2-5, with TRBD1 matching over 9 bases. J was trimmed by 3 bases and V by 4 bases; bases with no gene match: 3. Germline CDR1 and CDR2: LNHDA and SQIVND (reference sequence). The CDR3 runs 14 residues. The CDR3 nucleotides are TGTGCCAGTAGTAGATGGACAGGGGAAGAGACCCAGTACTTC. It encodes CASSRWTGEETQYF.

The gene calls are TRBV7-2 and TRBJ2-7; 7 nucleotides align to TRBD2. After removal of 0 bases from V and 3 bases from J, the junction contained 11 bases not matched to a gene. The CDR3 is 17 residues long. The V gene's germline CDR1 is SGHTA and CDR2 FQGNSA. CDR3 in DNA: TGTGCCAGCAGCTTAGCGGCCACTCCCGCGGGGGTCTACGAGCAGTACTTC. It translates to CASSLAATPAGVYEQYF.

This clonotype was recorded at least ten times. The chain recombines TRBV5-1 with TRBJ2-3; D gene uncertain. The V end lost 1 base, the J end lost 2 bases, and 5 bases lay between the germline ends. The CDR3 runs to 13 residues. Germline V gene sequence: CDR1 SGHRS, CDR2 YFSETQ. The CDR3 region has the DNA TGCGCCAGCAGCTTGAAGATCACAGATACGCAGTATTTT. The encoded protein is CASSLKITDTQYF.

This clonotype was detected many times. This sequence joins TRBV7-2 and TRBJ2-5; possible D gene TRBD1, 6 bases. CDR3 length equals 14 residues. The V end lost 3 bases, the J end lost 5 bases, and 13 bases lay between the germline ends. CDR1 is SGHTA, CDR2 FQGNSA, per germline. The CDR3 region has the DNA TGTGCCAGCAGCTTGGGTCAGGGGTGGGAGACCCAGTACTTC. Amino acids: CASSLGQGWETQYF. Full variable domain (remainder filled in from reference TRBV7-2 and TRBJ2-5): GAGVSQSPSNKVTEKGKDVELRCDPISGHTALYWYRQSLGQGLEFLIYFQGNSAPDKSGLPSDRFSAERTGGSVSTLTIQRTQQEDSAVYLCASSLGQGWETQYFGPGTRLLVL.

In its sample, this clonotype was seen a few times. The CDR3, as DNA: TGCGCCAGCAGCTTGATAGGGGCAGGCACCGGGGAGCTGTTTTTT. The encoded protein is CASSLIGAGTGELFF. This chain connects TRBV5-1 to TRBJ2-2, with a possible D match to TRBD1 (5 bases). CDR3 size: 15 residues. V shed 1 base and J shed 4 bases, with 11 bases lying between them. Germline V lookup: CDR1 SGHRS, CDR2 YFSETQ.

Details on this clonotype: Being one base from a much bigger clone, this may be a read error. The chain combines TRBV5-1 with TRBJ2-1; TRBD2 agrees at 8 bases. V was pared by 5 bases and J by 5 bases, with 9 bases of the junction left unmatched. Germline V gene data show CDR1 as SGHRS and CDR2 as YFSETQ. This CDR3 contains 15 residues. The CDR3 nucleotides are TGCGCCAGCAGTCCCACTAGCGGACAAAACAATGAGCAGTTCTTC. Its protein product is CASSPTSGQNNEQFF.

In its sample, this clonotype was seen a few times. The chain combines TRBV10-3 with TRBJ2-7, with 10 bases identical to TRBD1. CDR1 is ENHRY, CDR2 SYGVKD, per germline. This CDR3 is 15 amino acids long. V lost 6 bases to trimming and J lost 2 bases; unmatched junction nucleotides: 7. The CDR3 bases are TGTGCCATCAGCCCTCGCGGGACAGGGGCCTACGAGCAGTACTTC. Translated: CAISPRGTGAYEQYF.

This clonotype was seen repeatedly, ten times or more. This chain joins TRBV12-3 or TRBV12-4 and TRBJ2-4; 8 bases align to TRBD1. Trimming cost V 6 bases and J 3 bases; bases outside gene matches: 1. The CDR3 consists of 13 residues. CDR3 sequence reads: CASRDRDKNIQYF. Here the CDR3 DNA reads TGTGCCAGCAGGGACAGGGACAAAAACATTCAGTACTTC.

This chain links TRBV7-9 with TRBJ1-2; D uncertain. CDR1 and CDR2 from the germline V gene are SEHNR and FQNEAQ (reference sequence). Trimming stripped 4 bases from V and 5 bases from J, with 5 bases between. The CDR3 length is 11 residues. The CDR3 nucleotides are TGTGCCAGCAGCTCAATATATGGCTACACCTTC. It translates to CASSSIYGYTF.

This clonotype was detected ten times or more. The chain uses TRBV20-1 and TRBJ2-1; D unclear. This CDR3 region has 16 residues. Per germline, CDR1 DFQATT and CDR2 SNEGSKA (reference sequence). With 0 bases removed from V and 8 bases from J, the gap between germline ends came to 20 bases. Written as DNA, the CDR3 is TGCAGTGCTAGAGATGAGGTTCCCAGCGCCCCTGATGAGCAGTTCTTC. As protein: CSARDEVPSAPDEQFF.

This clonotype was observed at least ten times. The rearrangement uses TRBV12-3 or TRBV12-4 and TRBJ1-1; D is perhaps TRBD1 (6 bases). CDR3 size: 16 residues. Trimming shortened V by 3 bases and J by 1 base, and 15 bases separated the two germline ends. CDR3 amino acids: CASSFGQGLANTEAFF. The CDR3 DNA sequence: TGTGCCAGCAGTTTTGGCCAGGGGCTGGCGAACACTGAAGCTTTCTTT.